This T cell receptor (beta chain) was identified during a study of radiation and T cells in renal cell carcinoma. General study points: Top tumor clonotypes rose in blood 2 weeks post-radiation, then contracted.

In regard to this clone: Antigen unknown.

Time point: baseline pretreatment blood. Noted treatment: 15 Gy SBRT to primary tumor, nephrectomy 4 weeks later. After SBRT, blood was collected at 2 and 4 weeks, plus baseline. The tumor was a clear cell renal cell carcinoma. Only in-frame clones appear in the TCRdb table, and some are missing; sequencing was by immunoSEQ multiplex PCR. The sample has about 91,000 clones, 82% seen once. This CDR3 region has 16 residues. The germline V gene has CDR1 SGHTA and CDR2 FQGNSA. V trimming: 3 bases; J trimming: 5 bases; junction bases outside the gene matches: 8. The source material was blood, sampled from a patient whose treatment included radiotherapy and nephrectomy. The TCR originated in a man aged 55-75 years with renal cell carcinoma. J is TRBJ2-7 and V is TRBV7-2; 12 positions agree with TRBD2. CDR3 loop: CASSFWLAGGPHEQYF. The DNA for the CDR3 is TGTGCCAGCAGCTTTTGGCTAGCGGGAGGGCCCCACGAGCAGTACTTC.